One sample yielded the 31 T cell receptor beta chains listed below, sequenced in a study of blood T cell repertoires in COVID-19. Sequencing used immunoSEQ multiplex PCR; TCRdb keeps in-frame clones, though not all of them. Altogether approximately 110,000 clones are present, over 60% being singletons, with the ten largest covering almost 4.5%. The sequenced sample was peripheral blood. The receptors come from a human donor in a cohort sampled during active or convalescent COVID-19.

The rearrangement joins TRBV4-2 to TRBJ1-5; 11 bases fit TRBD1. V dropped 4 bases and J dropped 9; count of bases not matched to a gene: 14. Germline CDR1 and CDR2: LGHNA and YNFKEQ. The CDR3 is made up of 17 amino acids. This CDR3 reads CASSLRDRGEVARPQHF. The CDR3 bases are TGTGCCAGCAGCCTCCGGGACAGGGGGGAAGTCGCAAGGCCCCAGCATTTT.

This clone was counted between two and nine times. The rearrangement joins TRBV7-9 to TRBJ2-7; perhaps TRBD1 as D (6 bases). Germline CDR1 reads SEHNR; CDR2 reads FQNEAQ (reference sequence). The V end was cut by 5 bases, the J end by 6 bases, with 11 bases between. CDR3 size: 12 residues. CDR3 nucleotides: TGTGCCAGCAGCCTACAGGGAGTCGAGCAGTACTTC. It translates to CASSLQGVEQYF. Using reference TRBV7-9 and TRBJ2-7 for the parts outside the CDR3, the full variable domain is DTGVSQNPRHKITKRGQNVTFRCDPISEHNRLYWYRQTLGQGPEFLTYFQNEAQLEKSRLLSDRFSAERPKGSFSTLEIQRTEQGDSAMYLCASSLQGVEQYFGPGTRLTVT.

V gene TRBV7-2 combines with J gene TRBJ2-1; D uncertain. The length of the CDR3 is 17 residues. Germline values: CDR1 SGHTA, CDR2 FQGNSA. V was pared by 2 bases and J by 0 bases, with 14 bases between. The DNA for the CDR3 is TGTGCCAGCAGCTTAAGCAGCGCCTTGGACTCCTACAATGAGCAGTTCTTC. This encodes CASSLSSALDSYNEQFF.

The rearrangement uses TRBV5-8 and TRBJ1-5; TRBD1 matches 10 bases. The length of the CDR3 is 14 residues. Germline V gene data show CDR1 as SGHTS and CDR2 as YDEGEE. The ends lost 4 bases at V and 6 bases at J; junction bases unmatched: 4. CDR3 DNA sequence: TGTGCCAGCAGCACCGACAGGGGGCTTCAGCCCCAGCATTTT. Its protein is CASSTDRGLQPQHF.

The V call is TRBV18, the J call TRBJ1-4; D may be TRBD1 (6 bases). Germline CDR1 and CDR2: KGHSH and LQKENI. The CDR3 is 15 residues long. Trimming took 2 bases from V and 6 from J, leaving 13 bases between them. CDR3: CASSPSTGSYEKLFF. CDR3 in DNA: TGTGCCAGCTCACCAAGTACAGGGAGTTATGAAAAACTGTTTTTT.

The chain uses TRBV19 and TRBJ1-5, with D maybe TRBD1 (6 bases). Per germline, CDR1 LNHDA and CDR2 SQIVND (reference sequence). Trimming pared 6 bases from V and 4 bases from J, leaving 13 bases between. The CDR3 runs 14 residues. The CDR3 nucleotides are TGTGCCAGTAGCCAGGACAGAGGAAATCAGCCCCAGCATTTT. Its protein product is CASSQDRGNQPQHF. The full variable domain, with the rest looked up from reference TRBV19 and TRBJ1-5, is DGGITQSPKYLFRKEGQNVTLSCEQNLNHDAMYWYRQDPGQGLRLIYYSQIVNDFQKGDIAEGYSVSREKKESFPLTVTSAQKNPTAFYLCASSQDRGNQPQHFGDGTRLSIL.

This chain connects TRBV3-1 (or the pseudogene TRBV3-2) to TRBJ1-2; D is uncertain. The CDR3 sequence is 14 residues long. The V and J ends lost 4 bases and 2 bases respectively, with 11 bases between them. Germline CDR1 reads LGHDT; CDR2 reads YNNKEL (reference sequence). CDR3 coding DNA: TGTGCCAGCAGCCCCCGAGTGCGCAACTATGGCTACACCTTC. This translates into CASSPRVRNYGYTF.

Here the CDR3 reads CASSTPRKMNSGGANNEQFF. The CDR3 nucleotides are TGTGCCAGCAGTACACCCCGGAAAATGAATAGCGGGGGGGCTAACAATGAGCAGTTCTTC. The chain uses TRBV6-2 or TRBV6-3 and TRBJ2-1, with TRBD2 identical over 11 bases. V lost 5 bases to trimming and J lost 5 bases; unmatched junction nucleotides: 20. The germline gives CDR1 MNHEY, CDR2 SVGEGT. The CDR3 length is 20 residues.

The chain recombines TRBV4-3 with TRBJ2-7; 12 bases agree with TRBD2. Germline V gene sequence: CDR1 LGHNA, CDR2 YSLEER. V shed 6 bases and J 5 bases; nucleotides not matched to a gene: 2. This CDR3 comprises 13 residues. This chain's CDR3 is CASSRLAGDEQYF. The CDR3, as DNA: TGCGCCAGCAGTCGACTAGCGGGAGACGAGCAGTACTTC.

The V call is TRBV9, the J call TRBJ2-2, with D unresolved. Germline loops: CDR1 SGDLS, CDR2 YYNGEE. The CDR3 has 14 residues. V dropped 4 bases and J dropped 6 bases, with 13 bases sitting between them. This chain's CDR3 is CASSPRPSAGELFF. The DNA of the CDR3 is TGTGCCAGCAGCCCGAGGCCCAGCGCCGGGGAGCTGTTTTTT.

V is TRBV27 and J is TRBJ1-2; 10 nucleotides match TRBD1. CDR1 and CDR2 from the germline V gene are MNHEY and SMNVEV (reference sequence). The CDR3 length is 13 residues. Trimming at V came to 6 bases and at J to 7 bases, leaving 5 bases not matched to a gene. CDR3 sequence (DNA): TGTGCCAGCAGGGGACAGGGGATAATTGGCTACACCTTC. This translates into CASRGQGIIGYTF.

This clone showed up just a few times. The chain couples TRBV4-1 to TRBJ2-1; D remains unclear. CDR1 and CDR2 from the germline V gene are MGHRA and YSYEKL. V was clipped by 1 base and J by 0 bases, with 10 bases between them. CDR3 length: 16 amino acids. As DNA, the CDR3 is TGCGCCAGCAGCCAAGCCTATCCGAGCTCCTACAATGAGCAGTTCTTC. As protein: CASSQAYPSSYNEQFF.

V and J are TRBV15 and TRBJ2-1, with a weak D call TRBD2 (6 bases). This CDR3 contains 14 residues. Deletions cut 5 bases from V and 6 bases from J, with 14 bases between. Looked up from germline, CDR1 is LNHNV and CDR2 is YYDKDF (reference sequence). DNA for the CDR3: TGTGCCACCAGCGGCCGACTAGAGGGCAATGAGCAGTTCTTC. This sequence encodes CATSGRLEGNEQFF.

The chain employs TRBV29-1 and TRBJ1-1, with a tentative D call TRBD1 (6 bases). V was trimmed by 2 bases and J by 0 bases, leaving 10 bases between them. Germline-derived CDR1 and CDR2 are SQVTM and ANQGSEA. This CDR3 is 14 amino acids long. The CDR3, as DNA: TGCAGCGTTGAACCCCGACAGGTGAACACTGAAGCTTTCTTT. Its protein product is CSVEPRQVNTEAFF.

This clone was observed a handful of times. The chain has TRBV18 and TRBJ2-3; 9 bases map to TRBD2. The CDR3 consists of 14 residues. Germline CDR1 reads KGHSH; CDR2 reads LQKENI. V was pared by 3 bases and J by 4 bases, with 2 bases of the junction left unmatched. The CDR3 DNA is TGTGCCAGCTCACCTGGCGGGGGGGCAGATACGCAGTATTTT. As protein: CASSPGGGADTQYF.

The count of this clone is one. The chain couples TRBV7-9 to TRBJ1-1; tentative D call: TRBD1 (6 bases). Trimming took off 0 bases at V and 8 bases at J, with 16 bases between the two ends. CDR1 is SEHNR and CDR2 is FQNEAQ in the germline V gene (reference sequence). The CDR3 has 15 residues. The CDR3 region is CASSLAPRGATEAFF. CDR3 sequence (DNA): TGTGCCAGCAGCTTAGCGCCCCGGGGGGCGACGGAAGCTTTCTTT. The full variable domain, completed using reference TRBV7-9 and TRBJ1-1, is DTGVSQNPRHKITKRGQNVTFRCDPISEHNRLYWYRQTLGQGPEFLTYFQNEAQLEKSRLLSDRFSAERPKGSFSTLEIQRTEQGDSAMYLCASSLAPRGATEAFFGQGTRLTVV.

This CDR3 reads CASRGQGGYTIYF. The CDR3 coding sequence is TGTGCCAGCAGGGGACAGGGCGGATACACCATATATTTT. The rearrangement links TRBV28 to TRBJ1-3, with 9 bases fitting TRBD1. V dropped 6 bases and J dropped 8; count of bases not matched to a gene: 5. This CDR3 contains 13 residues. CDR1 is MDHEN, CDR2 SYDVKM, per germline.

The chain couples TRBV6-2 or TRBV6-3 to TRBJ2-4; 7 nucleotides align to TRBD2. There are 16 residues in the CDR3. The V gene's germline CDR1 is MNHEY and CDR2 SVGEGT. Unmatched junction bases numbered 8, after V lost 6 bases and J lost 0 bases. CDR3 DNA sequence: TGTGCCAGCAGCCTCTTTTCGGGGGGAGCCAAAAACATTCAGTACTTC. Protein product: CASSLFSGGAKNIQYF.

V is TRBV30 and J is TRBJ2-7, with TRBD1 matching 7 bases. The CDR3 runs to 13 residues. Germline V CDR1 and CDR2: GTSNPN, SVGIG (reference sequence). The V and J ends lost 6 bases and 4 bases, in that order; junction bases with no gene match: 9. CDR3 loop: CACKTGYEYEQYF. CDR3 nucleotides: TGTGCCTGTAAGACAGGGTATGAGTACGAGCAGTACTTC.

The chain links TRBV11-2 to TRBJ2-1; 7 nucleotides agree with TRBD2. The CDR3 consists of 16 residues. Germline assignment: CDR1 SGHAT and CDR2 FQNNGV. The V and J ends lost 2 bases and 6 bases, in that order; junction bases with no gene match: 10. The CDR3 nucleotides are TGTGCCAGCAGCTTATGGACGAGCGGGAATGGCAATGAGCAGTTCTTC. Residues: CASSLWTSGNGNEQFF. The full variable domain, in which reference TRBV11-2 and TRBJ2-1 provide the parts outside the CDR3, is EAGVAQSPRYKIIEKRQSVAFWCNPISGHATLYWYQQILGQGPKLLIQFQNNGVVDDSQLPKDRFSAERLKGVDSTLKIQPAKLEDSAVYLCASSLWTSGNGNEQFFGPGTRLTVL.

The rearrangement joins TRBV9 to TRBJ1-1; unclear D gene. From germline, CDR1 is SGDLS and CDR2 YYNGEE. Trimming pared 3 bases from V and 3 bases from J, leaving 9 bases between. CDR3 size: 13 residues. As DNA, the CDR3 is TGTGCCAGCAGCGGTGTCCTCTACACTGAAGCTTTCTTT. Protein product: CASSGVLYTEAFF. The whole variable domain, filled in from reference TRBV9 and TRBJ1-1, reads DSGVTQTPKHLITATGQRVTLRCSPRSGDLSVYWYQQSLDQGLQFLIQYYNGEERAKGNILERFSAQQFPDLHSELNLSSLELGDSALYFCASSGVLYTEAFFGQGTRLTVV.

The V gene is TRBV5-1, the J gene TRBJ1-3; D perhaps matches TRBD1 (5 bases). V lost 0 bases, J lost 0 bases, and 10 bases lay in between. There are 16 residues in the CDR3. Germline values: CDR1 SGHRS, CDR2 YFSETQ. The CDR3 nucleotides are TGCGCCAGCAGCTTGGGACAGATTAGCTCTGGAAACACCATATATTTT. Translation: CASSLGQISSGNTIYF.

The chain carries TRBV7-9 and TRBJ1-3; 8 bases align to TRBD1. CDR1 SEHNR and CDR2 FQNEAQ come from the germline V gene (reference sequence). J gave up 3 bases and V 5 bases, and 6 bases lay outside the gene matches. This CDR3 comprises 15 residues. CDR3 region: CASSPDRGFGNTIYF. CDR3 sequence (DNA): TGTGCCAGCAGCCCTGACAGGGGTTTTGGAAACACCATATATTTT.

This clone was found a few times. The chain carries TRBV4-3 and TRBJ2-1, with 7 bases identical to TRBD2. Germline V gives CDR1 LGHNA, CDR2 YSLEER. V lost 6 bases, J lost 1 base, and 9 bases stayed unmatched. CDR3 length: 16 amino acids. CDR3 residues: CASRLSGEGSYNEQFF. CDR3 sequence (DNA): TGCGCCAGCAGACTGAGCGGGGAAGGATCCTACAATGAGCAGTTCTTC.

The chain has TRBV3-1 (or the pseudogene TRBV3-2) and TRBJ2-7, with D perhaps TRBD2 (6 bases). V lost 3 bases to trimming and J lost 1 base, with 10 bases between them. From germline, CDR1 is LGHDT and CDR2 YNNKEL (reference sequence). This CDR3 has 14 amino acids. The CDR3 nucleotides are TGTGCCAGCAGCCAGGATCTAGCGTCCTACGAGCAGTACTTC. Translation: CASSQDLASYEQYF.

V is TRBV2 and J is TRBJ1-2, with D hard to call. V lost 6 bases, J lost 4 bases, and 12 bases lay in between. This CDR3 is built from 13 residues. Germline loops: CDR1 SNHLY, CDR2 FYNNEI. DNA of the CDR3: TGTGCCAGCAGCGGGGTATTCAGCTATGGCTACACCTTC. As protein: CASSGVFSYGYTF. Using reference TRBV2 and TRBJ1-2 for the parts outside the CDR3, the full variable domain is EPEVTQTPSHQVTQMGQEVILRCVPISNHLYFYWYRQILGQKVEFLVSFYNNEISEKSEIFDDQFSVERPDGSNFTLKIRSTKLEDSAMYFCASSGVFSYGYTFGSGTRLTVV.

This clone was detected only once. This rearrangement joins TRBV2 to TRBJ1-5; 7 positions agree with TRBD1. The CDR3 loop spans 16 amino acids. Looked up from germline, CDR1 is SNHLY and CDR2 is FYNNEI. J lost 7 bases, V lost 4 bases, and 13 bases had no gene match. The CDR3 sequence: CASSALGQLLRQPQHF. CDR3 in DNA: TGTGCCAGCAGTGCGCTGGGACAGCTCCTTCGGCAGCCCCAGCATTTT. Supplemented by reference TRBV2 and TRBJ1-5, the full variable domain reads EPEVTQTPSHQVTQMGQEVILRCVPISNHLYFYWYRQILGQKVEFLVSFYNNEISEKSEIFDDQFSVERPDGSNFTLKIRSTKLEDSAMYFCASSALGQLLRQPQHFGDGTRLSIL.

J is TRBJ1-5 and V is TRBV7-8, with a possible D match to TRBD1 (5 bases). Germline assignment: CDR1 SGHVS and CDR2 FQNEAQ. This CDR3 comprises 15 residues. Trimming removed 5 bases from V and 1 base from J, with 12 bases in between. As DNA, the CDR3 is TGTGCCAGCAGCCCGTCCCAGGGAAGCAATCAGCCCCAGCATTTT. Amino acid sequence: CASSPSQGSNQPQHF.

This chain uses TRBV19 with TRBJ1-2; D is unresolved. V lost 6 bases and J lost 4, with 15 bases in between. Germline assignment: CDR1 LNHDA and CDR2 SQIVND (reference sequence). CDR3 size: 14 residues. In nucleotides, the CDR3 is TGTGCCAGTAGGTTACCAGGCGCCTTCTATGGCTACACCTTC. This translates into CASRLPGAFYGYTF. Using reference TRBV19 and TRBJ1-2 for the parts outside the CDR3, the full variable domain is DGGITQSPKYLFRKEGQNVTLSCEQNLNHDAMYWYRQDPGQGLRLIYYSQIVNDFQKGDIAEGYSVSREKKESFPLTVTSAQKNPTAFYLCASRLPGAFYGYTFGSGTRLTVV.

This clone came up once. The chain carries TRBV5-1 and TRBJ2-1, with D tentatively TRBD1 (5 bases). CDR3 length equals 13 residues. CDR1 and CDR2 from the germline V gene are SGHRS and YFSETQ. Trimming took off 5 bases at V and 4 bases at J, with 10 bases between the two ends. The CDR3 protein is CASSIQGYNEQFF. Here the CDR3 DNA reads TGCGCCAGCAGTATTCAGGGTTACAATGAGCAGTTCTTC. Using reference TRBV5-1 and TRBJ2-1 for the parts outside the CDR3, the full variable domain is KAGVTQTPRYLIKTRGQQVTLSCSPISGHRSVSWYQQTPGQGLQFLFEYFSETQRNKGNFPGRFSGRQFSNSRSEMNVSTLELGDSALYLCASSIQGYNEQFFGPGTRLTVL.

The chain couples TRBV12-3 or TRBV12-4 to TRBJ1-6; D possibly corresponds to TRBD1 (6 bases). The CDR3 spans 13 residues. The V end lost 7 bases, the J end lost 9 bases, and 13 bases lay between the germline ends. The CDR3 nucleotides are TGTGCCAGCACCCCGGACAGTTTTTCACCCCTCCACTTT. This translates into CASTPDSFSPLHF.